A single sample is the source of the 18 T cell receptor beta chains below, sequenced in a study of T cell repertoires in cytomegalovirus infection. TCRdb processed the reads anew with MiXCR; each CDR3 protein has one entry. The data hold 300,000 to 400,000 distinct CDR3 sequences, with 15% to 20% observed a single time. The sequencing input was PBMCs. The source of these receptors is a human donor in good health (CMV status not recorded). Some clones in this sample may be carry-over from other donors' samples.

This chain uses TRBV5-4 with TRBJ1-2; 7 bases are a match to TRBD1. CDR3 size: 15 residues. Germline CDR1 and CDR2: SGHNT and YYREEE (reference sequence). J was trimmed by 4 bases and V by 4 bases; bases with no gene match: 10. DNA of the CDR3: TGTGCCAGCAGCCCACCGACAGGGCCTGCCTATGGCTACACCTTC. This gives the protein CASSPPTGPAYGYTF. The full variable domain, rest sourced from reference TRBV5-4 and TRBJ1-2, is ETGVTQSPTHLIKTRGQQVTLRCSSQSGHNTVSWYQQALGQGPQFIFQYYREEENGRGNFPPRFSGLQFPNYSSELNVNALELDDSALYLCASSPPTGPAYGYTFGSGTRLTVV.

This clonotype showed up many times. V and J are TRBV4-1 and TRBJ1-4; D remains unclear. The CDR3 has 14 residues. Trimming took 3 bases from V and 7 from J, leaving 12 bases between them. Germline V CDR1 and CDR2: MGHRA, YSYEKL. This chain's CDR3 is CASSHVVHVEKLFF. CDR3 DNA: TGCGCCAGCAGCCATGTGGTTCATGTTGAAAAACTGTTTTTT.

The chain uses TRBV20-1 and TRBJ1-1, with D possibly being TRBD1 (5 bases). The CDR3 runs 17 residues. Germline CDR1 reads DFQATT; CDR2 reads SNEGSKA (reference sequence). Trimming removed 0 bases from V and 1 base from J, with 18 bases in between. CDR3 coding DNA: TGCAGTGCTAGAGACTCTTCCTGGGCAGGGAGGAACACTGAAGCTTTCTTT. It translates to CSARDSSWAGRNTEAFF.

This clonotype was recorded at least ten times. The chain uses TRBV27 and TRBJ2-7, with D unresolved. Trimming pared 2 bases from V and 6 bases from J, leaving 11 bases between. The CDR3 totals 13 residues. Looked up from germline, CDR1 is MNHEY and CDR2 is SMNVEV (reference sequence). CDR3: CASSLRTPREQYF. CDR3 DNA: TGTGCCAGCAGTTTAAGGACGCCCCGCGAGCAGTACTTC.

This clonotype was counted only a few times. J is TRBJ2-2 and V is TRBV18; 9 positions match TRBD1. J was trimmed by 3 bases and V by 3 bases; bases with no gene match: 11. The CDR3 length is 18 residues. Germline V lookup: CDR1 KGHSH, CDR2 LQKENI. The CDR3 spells CASSPRIVGQGHTGELFF. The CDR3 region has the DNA TGTGCCAGCTCACCTCGCATCGTGGGACAGGGACACACCGGGGAGCTGTTTTTT.

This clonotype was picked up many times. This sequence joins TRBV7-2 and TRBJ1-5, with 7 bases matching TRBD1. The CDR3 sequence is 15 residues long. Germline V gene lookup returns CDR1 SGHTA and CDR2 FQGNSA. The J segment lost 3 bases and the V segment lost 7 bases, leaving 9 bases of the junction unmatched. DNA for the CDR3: TGTGCCAGCACCCCAGGGGGGCAAAACAATCAGCCCCAGCATTTT. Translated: CASTPGGQNNQPQHF.

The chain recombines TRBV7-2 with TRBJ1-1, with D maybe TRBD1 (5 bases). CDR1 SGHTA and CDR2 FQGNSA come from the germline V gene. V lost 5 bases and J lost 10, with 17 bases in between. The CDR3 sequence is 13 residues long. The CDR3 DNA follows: TGTGCCAGCAGCCTGGACCCAGGGAATGGAGCTTTCTTT. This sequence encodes CASSLDPGNGAFF. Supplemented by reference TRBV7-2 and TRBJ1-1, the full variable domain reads GAGVSQSPSNKVTEKGKDVELRCDPISGHTALYWYRQSLGQGLEFLIYFQGNSAPDKSGLPSDRFSAERTGGSVSTLTIQRTQQEDSAVYLCASSLDPGNGAFFGQGTRLTVV.

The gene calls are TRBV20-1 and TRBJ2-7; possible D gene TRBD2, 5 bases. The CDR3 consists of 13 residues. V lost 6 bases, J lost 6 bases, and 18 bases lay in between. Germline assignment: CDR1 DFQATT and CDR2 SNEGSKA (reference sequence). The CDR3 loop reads CSASGGRVSEQYF. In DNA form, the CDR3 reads TGCAGTGCCTCCGGAGGTAGGGTATCCGAGCAGTACTTC.

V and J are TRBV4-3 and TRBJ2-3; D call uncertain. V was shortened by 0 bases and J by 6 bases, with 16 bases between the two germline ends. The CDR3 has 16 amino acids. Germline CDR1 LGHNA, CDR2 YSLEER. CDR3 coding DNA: TGCGCCAGCAGCCAAGATTTAGGACCCCGGGCCGATACGCAGTATTTT. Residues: CASSQDLGPRADTQYF.

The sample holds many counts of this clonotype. The CDR3 nucleotides read TGTGCCAGCAGCTTAAAGCGGTATAACAATGAGCAGTTCTTC. Translation: CASSLKRYNNEQFF. This chain uses TRBV7-6 with TRBJ2-1; D possibly corresponds to TRBD2 (5 bases). This CDR3 has 14 residues. V shed 2 bases and J shed 5 bases, with 10 bases lying between them. Germline V gene sequence: CDR1 SGHVS, CDR2 FNYEAQ.

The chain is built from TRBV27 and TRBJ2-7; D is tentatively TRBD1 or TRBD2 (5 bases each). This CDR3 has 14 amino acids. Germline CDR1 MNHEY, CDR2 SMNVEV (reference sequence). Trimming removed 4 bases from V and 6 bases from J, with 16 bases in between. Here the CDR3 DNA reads TGTGCCAGCAGTTCCCTGAATGGGGGTTTCGAGCAGTACTTC. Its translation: CASSSLNGGFEQYF.

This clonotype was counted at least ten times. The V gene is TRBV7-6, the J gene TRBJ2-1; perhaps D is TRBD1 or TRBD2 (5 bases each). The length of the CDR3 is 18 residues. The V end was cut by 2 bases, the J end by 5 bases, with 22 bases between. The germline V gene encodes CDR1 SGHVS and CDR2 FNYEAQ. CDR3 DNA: TGTGCCAGCAGCTTAAGGTCGGGACGGGCCGCGGCGAACAATGAGCAGTTCTTC. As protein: CASSLRSGRAAANNEQFF.

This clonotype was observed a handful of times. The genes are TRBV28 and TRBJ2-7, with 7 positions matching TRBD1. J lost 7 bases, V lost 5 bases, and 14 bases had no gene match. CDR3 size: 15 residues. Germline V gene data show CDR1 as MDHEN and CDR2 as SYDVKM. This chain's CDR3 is CASSAPDRAPGEQYF. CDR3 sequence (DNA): TGTGCCAGCAGTGCGCCAGACAGGGCCCCCGGGGAGCAGTACTTC.

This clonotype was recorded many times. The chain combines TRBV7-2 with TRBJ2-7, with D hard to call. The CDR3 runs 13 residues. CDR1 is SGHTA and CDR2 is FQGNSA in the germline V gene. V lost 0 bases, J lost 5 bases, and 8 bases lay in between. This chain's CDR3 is CASSLAYNDEQYF. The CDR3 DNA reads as TGTGCCAGCAGCTTAGCCTATAACGACGAGCAGTACTTC.

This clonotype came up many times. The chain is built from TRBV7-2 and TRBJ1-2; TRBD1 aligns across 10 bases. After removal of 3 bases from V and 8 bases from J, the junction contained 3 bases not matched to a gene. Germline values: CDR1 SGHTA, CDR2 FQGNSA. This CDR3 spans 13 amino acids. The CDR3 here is CASSFRQGAGYTF. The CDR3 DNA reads TGTGCCAGCAGCTTTAGACAGGGGGCGGGCTACACCTTC.

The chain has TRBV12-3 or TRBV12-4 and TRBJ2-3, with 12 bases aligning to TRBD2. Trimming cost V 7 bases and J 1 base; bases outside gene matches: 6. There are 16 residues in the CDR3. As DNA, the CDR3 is TGTGCCAGCATCCTGACTAGCGGGAGCGGCACAGATACGCAGTATTTT. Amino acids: CASILTSGSGTDTQYF.

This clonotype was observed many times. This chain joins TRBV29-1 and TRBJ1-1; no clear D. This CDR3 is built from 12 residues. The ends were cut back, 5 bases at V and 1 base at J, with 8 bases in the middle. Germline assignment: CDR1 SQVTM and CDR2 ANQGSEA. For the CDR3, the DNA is TGCAGCGTTTGTCAGCGGAACACTGAAGCTTTCTTT. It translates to CSVCQRNTEAFF.

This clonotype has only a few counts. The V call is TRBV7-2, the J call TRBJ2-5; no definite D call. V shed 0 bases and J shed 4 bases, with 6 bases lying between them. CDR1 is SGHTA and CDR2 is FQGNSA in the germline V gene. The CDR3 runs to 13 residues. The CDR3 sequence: CASSLALAETQYF. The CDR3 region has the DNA TGTGCCAGCAGCTTAGCACTCGCAGAGACCCAGTACTTC. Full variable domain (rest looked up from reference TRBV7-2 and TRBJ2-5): GAGVSQSPSNKVTEKGKDVELRCDPISGHTALYWYRQSLGQGLEFLIYFQGNSAPDKSGLPSDRFSAERTGGSVSTLTIQRTQQEDSAVYLCASSLALAETQYFGPGTRLLVL.